This T cell receptor (beta chain) comes out of a study of T cell responses to AZD1222 COVID-19 vaccine. Study-level points and caveats: Among vaccine-associated CD4 TCRs, coverage spanned spike, with dominance at 160-218 and 743-854. Researchers took repertoire samples only after the peak T cell response had come. Donors skewed white British and female; clonal diversity was possibly underestimated.

On this clone: What it recognizes is unknown.

Sequencing was performed with immunoSEQ multiplex PCR; in TCRdb, only in-frame clones are kept and a portion is missing. Of about 140,000 clones listed, almost 85% were seen once; the top ten hold 7.9%. The CDR3 sequence is 15 residues long. Germline V CDR1 and CDR2: SGHRS, YFSETQ. V shed 4 bases and J shed 6 bases, with 17 bases lying between them. The chain uses TRBV5-1 and TRBJ2-1, with a weak D call TRBD2 (6 bases). The clonotype was recovered from an adult who received the MenACWY meningococcal vaccine as a control. Source: peripheral blood, taken 28 days after the second dose of the MenACWY control vaccine. Here the CDR3 reads CASSLLIGGSNEQFF. CDR3 bases: TGCGCCAGCAGCCTCCTAATCGGGGGATCCAATGAGCAGTTCTTC.